The clone carrying this T cell receptor beta chain showed up many times. The source of the sample is a study of T-cell memory formation after mild COVID-19. V shed 0 bases and J shed 6 bases, with 6 bases lying between them. There are 12 residues in the CDR3. Germline CDR1 KGHSH, CDR2 LQKENI. From the 5' RACE reads, TCRdb called clonotypes with MiXCR, one entry per CDR3 protein. The profile shows roughly 450,000 distinct CDR3 sequences, approximately 18% of them singletons. The chain is built from TRBV18 and TRBJ2-7; the D is unclear. The clonotype was recovered from an adult woman who had mild COVID-19 (a few samples of this study predate the infection). Cell type and time point are not known. Sequencing was done on a sample of PBMCs or a T cell subset sorted from them (not recorded which). The CDR3: CASSPPMGEQYF. CDR3 nucleotides: TGTGCCAGCTCACCACCGATGGGCGAGCAGTACTTC.